This record concerns one TCR beta chain sequence. Its antigen remains unknown. The source of the sample is a study of siplizumab effects on memory and regulatory T cells. The length of the CDR3 is 13 residues. The V gene end was trimmed by 11 bases and the J gene end by 9 bases; junction bases not matched to a gene: 10. Germline V gene data show CDR1 as SNHLY and CDR2 as FYNNEI. Overall study findings and caveats: Naive-or-memory phenotypes were unassignable for roughly 75-95% of proliferating CD4+ or CD8+ clones. Major contributors to the alloresponse seemed to be naive T cells, which also appeared more diverse than memory cells.

Only in-frame clones appear in the TCRdb table, and some are missing; sequencing was by immunoSEQ multiplex PCR. The sample holds 85,000 to 95,000 clones, 90% to 95% seen once. This receptor was identified in a human donor in good health. The rearrangement uses TRBV2 and TRBJ2-2; 9 positions match TRBD2. The sequencing input was non-Treg CD4+ T cells sorted from blood. CDR3 nucleotides: TGTGCCGGGAAGTTGCGGGGGGGCCGGGAGCTGTTTTTT. Translating gives CAGKLRGGRELFF.